This T cell receptor beta chain comes out of a study of shared clonotypes between healthy human individuals. Study-wide results and limits: Some naive CD4 clonotypes, about 5.5%, turned up in common across several donors. The low donor count limited represented genetic and exposure-history diversity.

About this clone: Its target is unknown.

In the naive CD8 group, cells lacked CD45RO and were positively selected for CCR7, so terminally differentiated effector memory CD45RA+ cells were left out. Free of recent acute infections or vaccinations, the donors were healthy HIV-negative adults. Splitting of each subset's genomic DNA was done evenly across several immunoSEQ plates. Method: immunoSEQ multiplex PCR; TCRdb's copy keeps in-frame clones and lacks some. The table shows about 1.9 million clones, with just over 90% occurring only once. The sequence came from a young man in good health. Some clones in this sample may be carry-over from other donors' samples. Source material: naive CD8+ T cells from PBMCs.

DNA for the CDR3: TGTGCCAGCAGTTCGGGATTCGGGGGCAGCTACGAGCAGTACTTC. It yields the protein CASSSGFGGSYEQYF. The chain joins TRBV27 to TRBJ2-7; possibly TRBD1 or TRBD2 for D (6 bases each). CDR3 length: 15 amino acids. CDR1 and CDR2 from the germline V gene are MNHEY and SMNVEV (reference sequence). V was pared by 4 bases and J by 3 bases, with 16 bases between.